Listed here are 23 T cell receptor beta chains from one sample, sequenced in a study of post-analysis software for immune sequencing data. Each TCR beta cDNA library carried unique molecular identifiers. TCRdb re-analysed the PCR reads in MiXCR, keeping a single row per CDR3 protein. This table has about 680,000 distinct CDR3 sequences, approximately 59% appearing once. Whole-study results and caveats: Compared with controls, patients had more of about 5 TRBV segments, including TRBV5-6, TRBV5-1 and TRBV20-1.

No cognate antigen is known for these TCRs. Sequenced: blood. Receptors were obtained from a girl aged 2 to 10 with multiple sclerosis.

The chain recombines TRBV14 with TRBJ1-2, with TRBD1 matching 7 bases. Germline V lookup: CDR1 SGHDN, CDR2 FVKESK. This CDR3 is 18 amino acids long. The J segment lost 1 base and the V segment lost 5 bases, leaving 16 bases of the junction unmatched. The CDR3 loop reads CASSLTGTASGGNYGYTF. CDR3 nucleotide sequence: TGTGCCAGCAGCTTGACCGGGACAGCCTCGGGAGGTAACTATGGCTACACCTTC.

The chain employs TRBV12-5 and TRBJ2-7; no reliable D call. Germline lookup yields CDR1 LGHNT and CDR2 FRNRAP. Trimming took 3 bases from V and 0 from J, leaving 0 bases between them. This CDR3 has 11 residues. As DNA, the CDR3 is TGTGCTAGTGGTTTCTCCTACGAGCAGTACTTC. This sequence encodes CASGFSYEQYF. Supplemented by reference TRBV12-5 and TRBJ2-7, the full variable domain reads DARVTQTPRHKVTEMGQEVTMRCQPILGHNTVFWYRQTMMQGLELLAYFRNRAPLDDSGMPKDRFSAEMPDATLATLKIQPSEPRDSAVYFCASGFSYEQYFGPGTRLTVT.

This clonotype was found once. The genes are TRBV5-1 and TRBJ2-3, with TRBD1 matching over 10 bases. V shed 0 bases, J shed 2 bases, and the junction held 9 bases outside the gene matches. Germline V CDR1 and CDR2: SGHRS, YFSETQ. The CDR3 loop spans 18 amino acids. The CDR3 protein is CASSLGTGGPYYTDTQYF. CDR3 DNA: TGCGCCAGCAGCTTGGGGACAGGGGGACCATACTACACAGATACGCAGTATTTT.

On this clonotype: Its ends do not fully match the called genes, so a read error is possible. V gene TRBV10-3 combines with J gene TRBJ2-3, with unresolved D. In germline, CDR1 is ENHRY, CDR2 SYGVKD. The CDR3 contains 14 residues. CDR3 sequence: CAIGERSHTDTQYF. The CDR3 DNA reads TGTGCCATCGGTGAACGGTCCCACACGGATACGCAGTATTTT.

The V call is TRBV3-1, the J call TRBJ2-1; D assignment may be TRBD1 or TRBD2 (5 bases each). CDR1 is LGHDT and CDR2 is YNNKEL in the germline V gene (reference sequence). CDR3 length equals 16 residues. Trimming stripped 3 bases from V and 1 base from J, with 13 bases between. The CDR3 reads CASSHWDGRSYNEQFF. The CDR3 DNA reads TGTGCCAGCAGCCATTGGGACGGCCGATCCTACAATGAGCAGTTCTTC.

There are a few counts of this clonotype. The V and J genes are TRBV20-1 and TRBJ2-1, with D perhaps matching TRBD2 (5 bases). Per germline, CDR1 DFQATT and CDR2 SNEGSKA (reference sequence). This CDR3 spans 13 amino acids. Trimming cost V 1 base and J 4 bases, with 8 bases left between them. The CDR3 sequence: CSARGTQYNEQFF. The CDR3 DNA is TGCAGTGCTAGAGGGACTCAATACAATGAGCAGTTCTTC.

The chain employs TRBV25-1 and TRBJ1-2, with D unresolved. This CDR3 is 15 amino acids long. CDR1 is MGHDK and CDR2 is SYGVNS in the germline V gene. Trimming took off 5 bases at V and 0 bases at J, with 13 bases between the two ends. CDR3 residues: CASSPGGITNYGYTF. CDR3 sequence (DNA): TGTGCCAGCAGTCCGGGAGGGATAACTAACTATGGCTACACCTTC.

This clonotype was detected only a few times. This chain connects TRBV27 to TRBJ1-2; 7 nucleotides agree with TRBD1. CDR3 size: 17 residues. Germline V gene lookup returns CDR1 MNHEY and CDR2 SMNVEV (reference sequence). Losses at the gene ends were 0 bases for V and 3 bases for J; bases not matched to a gene: 10. DNA for the CDR3: TGTGCCAGCAGTTTATCCCTGCGAAACGGGACAGACTATGGCTACACCTTC. This encodes CASSLSLRNGTDYGYTF.

In its sample, this clonotype was seen a few times. This rearrangement joins TRBV12-3 or TRBV12-4 to TRBJ2-1; tentatively, D is TRBD1 or TRBD2 (6 bases each). This CDR3 is built from 13 residues. Trimming took 2 bases from V and 8 from J, leaving 10 bases between them. The DNA for the CDR3 is TGTGCCAGCAGTTTAAAGGGGGGCCATGAGCAGTTCTTC. Protein sequence: CASSLKGGHEQFF.

The chain has TRBV7-2 and TRBJ1-4; TRBD1 is a possible D gene (6 bases). The CDR3 is 15 amino acids. The V gene's germline CDR1 is SGHTA and CDR2 FQGNSA. Trimming took 1 base from V and 7 from J, leaving 13 bases between them. CDR3 amino acids: CASSLVQGLTEKLFF. The CDR3 nucleotides read TGTGCCAGCAGCTTAGTACAGGGTCTGACTGAAAAACTGTTTTTT.

The chain carries TRBV11-2 and TRBJ2-1, with 11 nucleotides matching TRBD2. The CDR3 consists of 24 residues. The germline V gene encodes CDR1 SGHAT and CDR2 FQNNGV. J gave up 6 bases and V 5 bases, and 33 bases lay outside the gene matches. The CDR3 nucleotides read TGTGCCAGCAGCCCCGGACGGGGGACAGGGACAAGACTATTGACTAGCGGGGCCCCCAATGAGCAGTTCTTC. Protein product: CASSPGRGTGTRLLTSGAPNEQFF.

This clonotype was counted only a few times. This chain connects TRBV2 to TRBJ2-1; possibly TRBD2 for D (5 bases). CDR1 and CDR2 (germline): SNHLY, FYNNEI. The V gene lost 6 bases and the J gene lost 9 bases, with 9 bases spanning the gap. This CDR3 comprises 11 residues. In nucleotides, the CDR3 is TGTGCCAGCAGCCAACTAGGTGAGCAGTTCTTC. Residues: CASSQLGEQFF. Full variable domain (remainder filled in from reference TRBV2 and TRBJ2-1): EPEVTQTPSHQVTQMGQEVILRCVPISNHLYFYWYRQILGQKVEFLVSFYNNEISEKSEIFDDQFSVERPDGSNFTLKIRSTKLEDSAMYFCASSQLGEQFFGPGTRLTVL.

This chain links TRBV3-1 with TRBJ1-2; no firm D call. Germline V CDR1 and CDR2: LGHDT, YNNKEL (reference sequence). Trimming shortened V by 0 bases and J by 0 bases, and 11 bases separated the two germline ends. This CDR3 is built from 16 residues. CDR3: CASSQERPTANYGYTF. CDR3 nucleotides: TGTGCCAGCAGCCAAGAACGGCCGACGGCTAACTATGGCTACACCTTC. The complete variable domain, with remaining parts taken from reference TRBV3-1 and TRBJ1-2, reads DTAVSQTPKYLVTQMGNDKSIKCEQNLGHDTMYWYKQDSKKFLKIMFSYNNKELIINETVPNRFSPKSPDKAHLNLHINSLELGDSAVYFCASSQERPTANYGYTFGSGTRLTVV.

V is TRBV5-1 and J is TRBJ2-1; TRBD1 might be the D (6 bases). V shed 4 bases and J shed 15 bases, with 26 bases lying between them. Germline V gene data show CDR1 as SGHRS and CDR2 as YFSETQ. The CDR3 loop spans 15 amino acids. In DNA, the CDR3 is TGCGCCAGCAGCACATCCGGGACACGTCCACGCTCCTTGTTCTTC. Protein sequence: CASSTSGTRPRSLFF.

The genes are TRBV27 and TRBJ1-2; D unclear. Trimming removed 2 bases at V and 4 bases at J, with 8 bases between. Germline CDR1 and CDR2: MNHEY and SMNVEV (reference sequence). This CDR3 is built from 13 residues. The CDR3 nucleotides are TGTGCCAGCAGTTTACGGGCGGCCTATGGCTACACCTTC. This codes for CASSLRAAYGYTF.

V is TRBV12-3 or TRBV12-4 and J is TRBJ2-2, with TRBD2 identical over 10 bases. V gave up 5 bases and J gave up 7 bases; unmatched junction bases: 10. CDR3 length: 16 residues. Here the CDR3 DNA reads TGTGCCAGCAGTGACCGAAGCGGGAGGGCCGACGGGGAGCTGTTTTTT. Its translation is CASSDRSGRADGELFF.

The chain has TRBV6-5 and TRBJ1-1, with D uncertain. This CDR3 has 14 amino acids. V was pared by 2 bases and J by 1 base, with 8 bases between. CDR1 and CDR2 (germline): MNHEY, SVGAGI. The CDR3 region is CASSYRDTNTEAFF. CDR3 nucleotide sequence: TGTGCCAGCAGTTACCGGGATACGAACACTGAAGCTTTCTTT.

The genes are TRBV6-2 or TRBV6-3 and TRBJ2-5; D gene uncertain. There are 13 residues in the CDR3. The germline CDR1 and CDR2 sequences are MNHEY and SVGEGT. V lost 4 bases to trimming and J lost 5 bases, with 11 bases between them. The CDR3 DNA is TGTGCCAGCAGTTCAGGCAGATGGGAGACCCAGTACTTC. Protein sequence: CASSSGRWETQYF.

The V and J genes are TRBV12-3 or TRBV12-4 and TRBJ2-3, with D hard to call. The CDR3 sequence is 13 residues long. V was shortened by 4 bases and J by 4 bases, with 9 bases between the two germline ends. In nucleotides, the CDR3 is TGTGCCAGCAGTTCGATGGTAGCAGATACGCAGTATTTT. As protein: CASSSMVADTQYF.

The chain has TRBV7-8 and TRBJ2-5, with 7 bases lining up with TRBD1. The CDR3 extends over 16 amino acids. V lost 1 base and J lost 4; bases outside the gene matches: 9. CDR1 is SGHVS and CDR2 is FQNEAQ in the germline V gene. The CDR3 sequence: CASSLGLAAGGETQYF. The DNA for the CDR3 is TGTGCCAGCAGCTTAGGGCTGGCGGCAGGGGGAGAGACCCAGTACTTC.

CDR3 sequence reads: CASSPGQGRTSTHEQYF. The DNA for the CDR3 is TGCGCCAGCAGTCCGGGACAGGGAAGAACTAGTACCCACGAGCAGTACTTC. This rearrangement joins TRBV10-1 to TRBJ2-7; 9 bases are shared with TRBD1. V lost 5 bases, J lost 5 bases, and 16 bases stayed unmatched. In germline, CDR1 is WNHNN, CDR2 SYGVQD (reference sequence). The CDR3 runs to 17 residues.

This clonotype has only one observation. The chain has TRBV20-1 and TRBJ2-5, with D maybe TRBD1 (6 bases). From germline, CDR1 is DFQATT and CDR2 SNEGSKA (reference sequence). The CDR3 totals 14 residues. V lost 0 bases and J 3 bases, leaving 11 bases between the germline ends. This CDR3 is CSARDAKGEETQYF. The CDR3 DNA reads TGCAGTGCTAGAGATGCCAAGGGGGAAGAGACCCAGTACTTC.

The V and J genes are TRBV29-1 and TRBJ2-1; possibly TRBD1 for D (5 bases). Germline V gene sequence: CDR1 SQVTM, CDR2 ANQGSEA. The V end lost 3 bases, the J end lost 6 bases, and 18 bases lay between the germline ends. This CDR3 is 15 amino acids long. In nucleotides, the CDR3 is TGCAGCGTTGAGTATTCTGACAGACAGAGCAATGAGCAGTTCTTC. Protein product: CSVEYSDRQSNEQFF.